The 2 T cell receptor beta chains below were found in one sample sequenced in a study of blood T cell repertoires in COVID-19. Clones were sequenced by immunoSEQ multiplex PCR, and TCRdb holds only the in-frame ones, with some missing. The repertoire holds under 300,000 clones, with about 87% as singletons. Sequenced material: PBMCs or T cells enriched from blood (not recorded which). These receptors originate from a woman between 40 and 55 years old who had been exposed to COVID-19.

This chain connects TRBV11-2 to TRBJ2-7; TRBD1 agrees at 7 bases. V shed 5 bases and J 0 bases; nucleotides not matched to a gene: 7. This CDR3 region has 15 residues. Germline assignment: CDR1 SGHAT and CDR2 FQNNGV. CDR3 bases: TGTGCCAGCAGCAGACCGGGACAGATCTCCTACGAGCAGTACTTC. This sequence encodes CASSRPGQISYEQYF.

CDR3 nucleotide sequence: TGTGCCAGCAGCTTAGTACAAGCGGGGGAGAACAATGAGCAGTTCTTC. Protein sequence: CASSLVQAGENNEQFF. The chain links TRBV7-8 to TRBJ2-1; 8 nucleotides agree with TRBD2. V was clipped by 1 base and J by 5 bases; unmatched bases: 7. This CDR3 is 16 amino acids long. Germline V gene sequence: CDR1 SGHVS, CDR2 FQNEAQ.